The clone carrying this TCR beta chain was picked up one time. The junction departs from the called germline gene at one end, perhaps through a read error. The study ran its PCR with 60 Vbeta and 13 Jbeta primers. Generated by immunoSEQ multiplex PCR, the TCRdb table keeps only in-frame clones and is missing some. The sample lists roughly 190,000 clones; around 78% were seen once. From germline, CDR1 is SEHNR and CDR2 FQNEAQ (reference sequence). The CDR3 totals 16 residues. These data are taken from a study of cytomegalovirus exposure and HLA in healthy donors. Input material: PBMCs. This receptor was identified in a woman aged 25 to 45 in good health and CMV-seropositive. The rearrangement uses TRBV7-9 and TRBJ2-1; 10 bases line up with TRBD1. CDR3 DNA sequence: TGTTCCAGCAGCTACGCCGGGACAGGGGCCTACAATGAGCAGTTCTTC. Translating gives CSSSYAGTGAYNEQFF. Drawing the rest from reference TRBV7-9 and TRBJ2-1, the complete variable domain is DTGVSQNPRHKITKRGQNVTFRCDPISEHNRLYWYRQTLGQGPEFLTYFQNEAQLEKSRLLSDRFSAERPKGSFSTLEIQRTEQGDSAMYLCSSSYAGTGAYNEQFFGPGTRLTVL.